These 27 T cell receptor beta chains were sequenced from one sample in a study of T cell responses to AZD1222 COVID-19 vaccine. TCRdb's table, derived via immunoSEQ multiplex PCR, lists solely in-frame clones and lacks some. The sample has about 110,000 clones; 80% to 95% are singletons. Source: peripheral blood, taken 28 days after the second AZD1222 dose. The receptors were gathered from an adult who received the AZD1222 COVID-19 vaccine.

The chain links TRBV10-2 to TRBJ2-7; the D gene is possibly TRBD2 (6 bases). Germline V gives CDR1 WSHSY, CDR2 SAAADI. V gave up 10 bases and J gave up 2 bases, with 15 bases separating them. This CDR3 comprises 13 residues. The CDR3 bases are TGCGCCATTGGGACTCCGGGCACCTACGAGCAGTACTTC. Protein: CAIGTPGTYEQYF.

This chain joins TRBV11-2 and TRBJ2-5; no definite D call. Trimming left V 5 bases short and J 3 bases short, with 7 bases between. Per the germline V gene, CDR1 is SGHAT and CDR2 is FQNNGV. CDR3 length equals 12 residues. CDR3 in amino acids: CASSPLEETQYF. DNA of the CDR3: TGTGCCAGCAGCCCCCTAGAAGAGACCCAGTACTTC. Drawing the rest from reference TRBV11-2 and TRBJ2-5, the complete variable domain is EAGVAQSPRYKIIEKRQSVAFWCNPISGHATLYWYQQILGQGPKLLIQFQNNGVVDDSQLPKDRFSAERLKGVDSTLKIQPAKLEDSAVYLCASSPLEETQYFGPGTRLLVL.

J is TRBJ2-3 and V is TRBV11-2; no clear D gene. This CDR3 is built from 12 residues. CDR1 is SGHAT and CDR2 is FQNNGV in the germline V gene. V lost 1 base and J 6 bases, leaving 5 bases between the germline ends. The CDR3 nucleotides are TGTGCCAGCAGCTTAGGACATGATACGCAGTATTTT. Translated, it gives CASSLGHDTQYF.

This sequence joins TRBV11-3 and TRBJ1-1; perhaps TRBD1 as D (5 bases). CDR1 is SGHNT, CDR2 YENEEA, per germline. The CDR3 loop spans 13 amino acids. V lost 5 bases, J lost 7 bases, and 14 bases lay in between. The CDR3 nucleotides read TGTGCCAGCAGCCTAGCCGGGGGGGGTGAAGCTTTCTTT. This translates into CASSLAGGGEAFF.

V is TRBV5-6 and J is TRBJ2-7, with 8 bases aligning to TRBD1. Per germline, CDR1 SGHDT and CDR2 YYEEEE. J gave up 3 bases and V 0 bases, and 5 bases lay outside the gene matches. CDR3 size: 15 residues. This CDR3 reads CASSLDWTGRYEQYF. The CDR3 DNA reads as TGTGCCAGCAGCTTGGACTGGACAGGGCGCTACGAGCAGTACTTC.

The chain is built from TRBV7-9 and TRBJ2-7; D is uncertain. The V end was cut by 5 bases, the J end by 0 bases, with 14 bases between. CDR1 and CDR2 (germline): SEHNR, FQNEAQ (reference sequence). The CDR3 sequence is 15 residues long. This chain's CDR3 is CASSGTRKSSYEQYF. CDR3 coding DNA: TGTGCCAGCAGCGGTACCAGGAAGAGCTCCTACGAGCAGTACTTC. The full variable domain, with the rest looked up from reference TRBV7-9 and TRBJ2-7, is DTGVSQNPRHKITKRGQNVTFRCDPISEHNRLYWYRQTLGQGPEFLTYFQNEAQLEKSRLLSDRFSAERPKGSFSTLEIQRTEQGDSAMYLCASSGTRKSSYEQYFGPGTRLTVT.

The chain couples TRBV20-1 to TRBJ1-2; no clear D gene. The CDR3 consists of 10 residues. CDR1 and CDR2 from the germline V gene are DFQATT and SNEGSKA (reference sequence). CDR3 sequence reads: CTTGGSGYTF. CDR3 bases: TGCACCACCGGCGGTTCCGGCTACACCTTC.

This clone was found a few times. The J gene is TRBJ2-5, the V gene TRBV2; 7 bases match TRBD1. With 4 bases clipped from V and 5 bases from J, the junction kept 7 bases outside the gene matches. From germline, CDR1 is SNHLY and CDR2 FYNNEI. The CDR3 consists of 14 residues. CDR3 sequence: CASSAQGVGETQYF. The DNA for the CDR3 is TGTGCCAGCAGTGCGCAGGGGGTTGGGGAGACCCAGTACTTC. Variable domain in full (rest from reference TRBV2 and TRBJ2-5): EPEVTQTPSHQVTQMGQEVILRCVPISNHLYFYWYRQILGQKVEFLVSFYNNEISEKSEIFDDQFSVERPDGSNFTLKIRSTKLEDSAMYFCASSAQGVGETQYFGPGTRLLVL.

For this clone: Other DNA sequences of this sample code for an identical CDR3. The chain couples TRBV7-2 to TRBJ2-3, with 13 bases lining up with TRBD2. With V trimmed by 4 bases and J by 2 bases, 3 bases remained unmatched. This CDR3 has 16 residues. Germline V gives CDR1 SGHTA, CDR2 FQGNSA. Here the CDR3 reads CASSSGTSGVTDTQYF. CDR3 nucleotide sequence: TGTGCCAGCAGCTCAGGGACTAGCGGGGTCACAGATACGCAGTATTTT.

The V and J genes are TRBV9 and TRBJ1-1; D gene uncertain. CDR1 is SGDLS, CDR2 YYNGEE, per germline. Trimming left V 0 bases short and J 3 bases short, with 12 bases between. This CDR3 region has 15 residues. In nucleotides, the CDR3 is TGTGCCAGCAGCGTAGGAACGGCTGGGGACACTGAAGCTTTCTTT. It yields the protein CASSVGTAGDTEAFF.

CDR3 region: CAIGLGQGMDTQYF. The DNA of the CDR3 is TGTGCCATCGGGTTGGGACAGGGCATGGATACGCAGTATTTT. The genes are TRBV10-3 and TRBJ2-3; 9 positions match TRBD1. Germline V gene sequence: CDR1 ENHRY, CDR2 SYGVKD. The CDR3 consists of 14 residues. The V gene end was trimmed by 8 bases and the J gene end by 6 bases; junction bases not matched to a gene: 9.

V is TRBV10-3 and J is TRBJ2-3; D possibly corresponds to TRBD2 (5 bases). The V gene's germline CDR1 is ENHRY and CDR2 SYGVKD. V lost 6 bases and J lost 0, with 13 bases in between. This CDR3 has 15 residues. CDR3 DNA sequence: TGTGCCATCAGCCCACTAGGTACTAGCACAGATACGCAGTATTTT. Translating gives CAISPLGTSTDTQYF.

In its sample, this clone was seen once. The chain links TRBV5-1 to TRBJ2-2; 12 nucleotides agree with TRBD2. Trimming took 4 bases from V and 1 from J; bases not matched to a gene: 2. Germline-derived CDR1 and CDR2 are SGHRS and YFSETQ. The CDR3 has 16 residues. The CDR3 protein is CASSPGLAGNTGELFF. The DNA for the CDR3 is TGCGCCAGCAGCCCGGGACTAGCGGGGAACACCGGGGAGCTGTTTTTT.

As regards this clone: Mismatch with germline at one junction end may stem from a read error. V gene TRBV7-2 combines with J gene TRBJ1-4; 7 bases map to TRBD1. Looked up from germline, CDR1 is SGHTA and CDR2 is FQGNSA. The CDR3 runs to 15 residues. The CDR3 nucleotides read TGTGCCAGCAGCCCAAAGGGGGGACAGAATGGAAAACTGTTTTTT. Protein sequence: CASSPKGGQNGKLFF.

Here the CDR3 DNA reads TGTGCCAGTAGGACCGGGACAGGGGGTGAAAAACTGTTTTTT. Translation: CASRTGTGGEKLFF. The genes are TRBV19 and TRBJ1-4; 11 bases agree with TRBD1. The CDR3 contains 14 residues. Unmatched junction bases numbered 4, after V lost 6 bases and J lost 7 bases. Germline CDR1 LNHDA, CDR2 SQIVND (reference sequence).

The J gene is TRBJ2-3, the V gene TRBV5-1; 8 bases agree with TRBD2. Germline lookup yields CDR1 SGHRS and CDR2 YFSETQ. The CDR3 extends over 15 amino acids. V lost 4 bases and J lost 3; bases outside the gene matches: 7. In DNA, the CDR3 is TGCGCCAGCAGCCAGGGACTAGTCATGACAGATACGCAGTATTTT. Its translation is CASSQGLVMTDTQYF.

This clone was seen once. This chain's CDR3 is CAWRGAAGGYEQYF. As DNA, the CDR3 is TGTGCCTGGAGGGGCGCGGCAGGGGGCTACGAGCAGTACTTC. The chain recombines TRBV30 with TRBJ2-7, with 7 positions matching TRBD1. Germline V gene sequence: CDR1 GTSNPN, CDR2 SVGIG (reference sequence). The CDR3 is made up of 14 amino acids. V was pared by 3 bases and J by 3 bases, with 8 bases of the junction left unmatched.

The chain employs TRBV3-1 (or the pseudogene TRBV3-2) and TRBJ2-2, with a weak D call TRBD1 (7 bases). The V end was cut by 0 bases, the J end by 7 bases, with 15 bases between. The CDR3 runs 16 residues. Germline V lookup: CDR1 LGHDT, CDR2 YNNKEL (reference sequence). CDR3 in amino acids: CASSQEGGGIVGELFF. As DNA, the CDR3 is TGTGCCAGCAGCCAAGAAGGGGGCGGGATCGTCGGGGAGCTGTTTTTT.

The CDR3 sequence is CASSPLTGYSNQPQHF. The CDR3 bases are TGTGCCAGCAGCCCCTTGACGGGGTATAGCAATCAGCCCCAGCATTTT. J is TRBJ1-5 and V is TRBV7-2, with no clear D. V dropped 5 bases and J dropped 0 bases, with 14 bases sitting between them. This CDR3 contains 16 residues. CDR1 and CDR2 (germline): SGHTA, FQGNSA.

This sequence joins TRBV6-5 and TRBJ2-7; 8 bases are shared with TRBD1. With V trimmed by 6 bases and J by 2 bases, 6 bases remained unmatched. The CDR3 runs 14 residues. Germline-derived CDR1 and CDR2 are MNHEY and SVGAGI. The CDR3: CASRGDRMTYEQYF. The CDR3 region has the DNA TGTGCCAGCAGAGGGGACAGGATGACCTACGAGCAGTACTTC.

V usage is TRBV14 and J usage is TRBJ2-7, with 7 positions matching TRBD2. From germline, CDR1 is SGHDN and CDR2 FVKESK. This CDR3 is built from 15 residues. Trimming took 3 bases from V and 0 from J; bases not matched to a gene: 5. The CDR3 bases are TGTGCCAGCAGCCACCCCGGGGGGTACTCCTACGAGCAGTACTTC. Residues: CASSHPGGYSYEQYF.

J is TRBJ1-4 and V is TRBV15; a weak D match, TRBD1 (5 bases). V was trimmed by 5 bases and J by 8 bases, leaving 21 bases between them. Germline-derived CDR1 and CDR2 are LNHNV and YYDKDF (reference sequence). The CDR3 consists of 16 residues. The CDR3 region is CATSSHWGTEGEKLFF. For the CDR3, the DNA is TGTGCCACCAGCTCTCACTGGGGGACGGAGGGGGAAAAACTGTTTTTT. Drawing the rest from reference TRBV15 and TRBJ1-4, the complete variable domain is DAMVIQNPRYQVTQFGKPVTLSCSQTLNHNVMYWYQQKSSQAPKLLFHYYDKDFNNEADTPDNFQSRRPNTSFCFLDIRSPGLGDTAMYLCATSSHWGTEGEKLFFGSGTQLSVL.

CDR3 sequence: CASSRATGSQETQYF. The DNA of the CDR3 is TGTGCCAGCAGCAGGGCTACAGGCTCCCAAGAGACCCAGTACTTC. The chain couples TRBV6-5 to TRBJ2-5; D perhaps matches TRBD1 (5 bases). The CDR3 runs to 15 residues. Trimming took off 6 bases at V and 1 base at J, with 15 bases between the two ends. Germline assignment: CDR1 MNHEY and CDR2 SVGAGI.

The V call is TRBV6-2 or TRBV6-3, the J call TRBJ1-5; D gene uncertain. Trimming removed 2 bases from V and 2 bases from J, with 7 bases in between. The germline V gene has CDR1 MNHEY and CDR2 SVGEGT. This CDR3 comprises 14 residues. The CDR3 DNA sequence: TGTGCCAGCAGTTACAGGGATGGCAATCAGCCCCAGCATTTT. As protein: CASSYRDGNQPQHF.

CDR3 protein: CASSLFGSPNTEAFF. The CDR3 nucleotides are TGTGCCAGCAGCTTGTTTGGCAGCCCGAACACTGAAGCTTTCTTT. The chain uses TRBV5-5 and TRBJ1-1; no firm D call. Germline loops: CDR1 SGHKS, CDR2 YYEKEE (reference sequence). CDR3 length: 15 amino acids. V lost 1 base to trimming and J lost 1 base, with 11 bases between them.

V is TRBV3-1 (or the pseudogene TRBV3-2) and J is TRBJ1-2; D is unclear. Trimming shortened V by 4 bases and J by 4 bases, and 10 bases separated the two germline ends. The CDR3 is made up of 13 amino acids. The V gene's germline CDR1 is LGHDT and CDR2 YNNKEL (reference sequence). CDR3 region: CASSLTGFYGYTF. The CDR3 nucleotides are TGTGCCAGCAGCCTAACCGGCTTCTATGGCTACACCTTC.

CDR3 nucleotide sequence: TGTGCCAGCTCACCACCGTCAGGTATCGACTCTGGAAACACCATATATTTT. Translating it yields CASSPPSGIDSGNTIYF. The V gene is TRBV18, the J gene TRBJ1-3; no clear D gene. From germline, CDR1 is KGHSH and CDR2 LQKENI. This CDR3 region has 17 residues. Deletions cut 0 bases from V and 0 bases from J, with 12 bases between.